This T cell receptor beta chain was obtained from a study of a mutant IDH1 vaccine in newly diagnosed glioma. The data were produced by immunoSEQ multiplex PCR, yet TCRdb's version contains in-frame clones alone and is incomplete. The profile shows about 83,000 clones, around nine tenths of them singletons. Time point here: week 5, during vaccination. Mutant IDH1 20-mer peptide, at 300 ug, made up each vaccine dose, with topical imiquimod. As regards this clone: Its specificity is not known.

The ends were cut back, 3 bases at V and 2 bases at J, with 10 bases in the middle. Germline CDR1 is SGHTA and CDR2 is FQGTGA. The CDR3 length is 14 residues. This TCR came from a woman in her 50s with glioma. The chain joins TRBV7-3 to TRBJ1-1; a weak D match, TRBD1 (5 bases). Sequencing was performed on PBMCs, taken from a glioma patient whose treatment included an IDH1 peptide vaccine. The CDR3 loop is CASSLGGSNTEAFF. The CDR3 DNA sequence: TGTGCCAGCAGCTTGGGGGGTTCCAACACTGAAGCTTTCTTT.